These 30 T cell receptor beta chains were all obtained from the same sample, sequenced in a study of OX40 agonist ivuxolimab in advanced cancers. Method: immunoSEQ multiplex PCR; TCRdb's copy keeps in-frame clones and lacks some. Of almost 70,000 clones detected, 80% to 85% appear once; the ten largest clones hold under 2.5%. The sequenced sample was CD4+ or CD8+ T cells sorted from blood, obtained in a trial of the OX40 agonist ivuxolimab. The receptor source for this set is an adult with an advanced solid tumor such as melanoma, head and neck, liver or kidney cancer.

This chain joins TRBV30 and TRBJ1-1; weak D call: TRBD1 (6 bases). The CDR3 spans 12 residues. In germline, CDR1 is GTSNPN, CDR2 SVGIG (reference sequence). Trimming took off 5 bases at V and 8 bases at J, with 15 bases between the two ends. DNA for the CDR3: TGTGCCTGGGTGTCAGGGACATACGAAGCTTTCTTT. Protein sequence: CAWVSGTYEAFF. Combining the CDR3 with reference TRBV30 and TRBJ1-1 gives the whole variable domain SQTIHQWPATLVQPVGSPLSLECTVEGTSNPNLYWYRQAAGRGLQLLFYSVGIGQISSEVPQNLSASRPQDRQFILSSKKLLLSDSGFYLCAWVSGTYEAFFGQGTRLTVV.

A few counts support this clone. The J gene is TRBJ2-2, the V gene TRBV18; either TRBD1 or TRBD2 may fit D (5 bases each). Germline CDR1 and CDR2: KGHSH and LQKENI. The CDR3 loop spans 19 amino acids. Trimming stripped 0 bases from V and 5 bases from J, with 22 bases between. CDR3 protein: CASSPPSASRDLGTGELFF. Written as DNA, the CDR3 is TGTGCCAGCTCACCACCGAGTGCTAGCCGGGACCTCGGGACCGGGGAGCTGTTTTTT. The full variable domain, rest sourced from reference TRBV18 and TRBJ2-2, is NAGVMQNPRHLVRRRGQEARLRCSPMKGHSHVYWYRQLPEEGLKFMVYLQKENIIDESGMPKERFSAEFPKEGPSILRIQQVVRGDSAAYFCASSPPSASRDLGTGELFFGEGSRLTVL.

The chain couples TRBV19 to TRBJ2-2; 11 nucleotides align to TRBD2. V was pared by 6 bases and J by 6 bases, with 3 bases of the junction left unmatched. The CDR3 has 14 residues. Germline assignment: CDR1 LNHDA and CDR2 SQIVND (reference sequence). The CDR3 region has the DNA TGTGCCAGTAGATTAGCGGGAGGGCCCGGGGAGCTGTTTTTT. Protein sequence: CASRLAGGPGELFF.

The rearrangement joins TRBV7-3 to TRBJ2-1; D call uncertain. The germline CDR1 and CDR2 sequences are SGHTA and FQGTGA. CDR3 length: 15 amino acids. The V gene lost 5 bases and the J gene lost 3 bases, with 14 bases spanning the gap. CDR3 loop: CASSLDGLIYNEQFF. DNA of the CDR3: TGTGCCAGCAGCCTTGATGGTCTGATCTACAATGAGCAGTTCTTC.

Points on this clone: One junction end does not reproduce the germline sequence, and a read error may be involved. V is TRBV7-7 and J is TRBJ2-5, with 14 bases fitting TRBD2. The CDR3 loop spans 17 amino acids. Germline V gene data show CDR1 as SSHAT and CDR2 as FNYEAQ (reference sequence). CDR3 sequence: CASSLGTSGGIQETQYF. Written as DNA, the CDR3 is TGTGCTAGCAGCTTGGGGACTAGCGGGGGTATTCAAGAGACCCAGTACTTC.

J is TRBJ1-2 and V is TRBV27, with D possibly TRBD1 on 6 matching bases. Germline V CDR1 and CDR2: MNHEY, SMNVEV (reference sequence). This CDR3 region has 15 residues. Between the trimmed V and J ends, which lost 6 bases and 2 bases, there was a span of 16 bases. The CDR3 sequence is CASRQRTAQNYGYTF. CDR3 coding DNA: TGTGCCAGCAGGCAAAGGACAGCTCAGAACTATGGCTACACCTTC.

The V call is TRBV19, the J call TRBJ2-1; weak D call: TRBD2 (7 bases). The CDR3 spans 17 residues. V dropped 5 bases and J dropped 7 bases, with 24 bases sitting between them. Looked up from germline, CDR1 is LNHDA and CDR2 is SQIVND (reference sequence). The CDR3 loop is CASSEGGTGALGNEQFF. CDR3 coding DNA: TGTGCCAGTAGTGAGGGGGGGACGGGAGCCCTTGGAAATGAGCAGTTCTTC.

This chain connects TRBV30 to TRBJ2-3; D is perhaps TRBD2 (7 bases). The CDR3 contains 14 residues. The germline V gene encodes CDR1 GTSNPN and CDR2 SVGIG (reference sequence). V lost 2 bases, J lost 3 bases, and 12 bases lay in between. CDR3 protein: CAWSPKGGTDTQYF. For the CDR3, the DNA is TGTGCCTGGAGTCCGAAGGGGGGGACAGATACGCAGTATTTT.

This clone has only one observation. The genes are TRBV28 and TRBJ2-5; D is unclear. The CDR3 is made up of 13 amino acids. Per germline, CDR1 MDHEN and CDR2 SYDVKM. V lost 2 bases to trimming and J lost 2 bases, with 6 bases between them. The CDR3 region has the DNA TGTGCCAGCAGTTTAGGGGTACAAGAGACCCAGTACTTC. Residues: CASSLGVQETQYF.

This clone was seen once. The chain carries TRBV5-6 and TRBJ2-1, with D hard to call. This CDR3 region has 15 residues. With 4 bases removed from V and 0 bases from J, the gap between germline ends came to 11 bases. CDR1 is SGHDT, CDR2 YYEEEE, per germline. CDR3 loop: CASSPLFSSYNEQFF. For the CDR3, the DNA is TGTGCCAGCAGCCCCCTCTTTTCCTCCTACAATGAGCAGTTCTTC.

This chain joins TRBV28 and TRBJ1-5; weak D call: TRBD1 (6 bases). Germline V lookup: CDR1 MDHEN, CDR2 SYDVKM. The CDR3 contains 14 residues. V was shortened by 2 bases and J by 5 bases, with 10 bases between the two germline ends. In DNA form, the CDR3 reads TGTGCCAGCAGTTTAGACAGGCAAGATCAGCCCCAGCATTTT. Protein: CASSLDRQDQPQHF. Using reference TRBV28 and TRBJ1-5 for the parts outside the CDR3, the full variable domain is DVKVTQSSRYLVKRTGEKVFLECVQDMDHENMFWYRQDPGLGLRLIYFSYDVKMKEKGDIPEGYSVSREKKERFSLILESASTNQTSMYLCASSLDRQDQPQHFGDGTRLSIL.

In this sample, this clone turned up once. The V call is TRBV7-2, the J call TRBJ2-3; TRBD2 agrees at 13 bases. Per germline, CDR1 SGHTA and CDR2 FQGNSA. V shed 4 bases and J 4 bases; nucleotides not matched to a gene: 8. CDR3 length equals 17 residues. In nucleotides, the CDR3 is TGTGCCAGCAGCTCTCCGAGGACTAGCGGGGGCCCAGATACGCAGTATTTT. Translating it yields CASSSPRTSGGPDTQYF.

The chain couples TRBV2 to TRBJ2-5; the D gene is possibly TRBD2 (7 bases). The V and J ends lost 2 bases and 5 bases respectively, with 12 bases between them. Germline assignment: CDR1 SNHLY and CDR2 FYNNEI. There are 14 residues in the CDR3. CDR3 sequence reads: CASSEKGGRETQYF. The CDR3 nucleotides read TGTGCCAGCAGTGAAAAGGGGGGGAGGGAGACCCAGTACTTC.

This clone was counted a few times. The CDR3 spells CASSLGGTSYNEQFF. Here the CDR3 DNA reads TGTGCCAGCAGTTTAGGGGGAACCTCCTACAATGAGCAGTTCTTC. The chain employs TRBV28 and TRBJ2-1; TRBD1 or TRBD2 may be the D gene (5 bases each). The CDR3 consists of 15 residues. Trimming took off 2 bases at V and 0 bases at J, with 8 bases between the two ends. CDR1 MDHEN and CDR2 SYDVKM come from the germline V gene.

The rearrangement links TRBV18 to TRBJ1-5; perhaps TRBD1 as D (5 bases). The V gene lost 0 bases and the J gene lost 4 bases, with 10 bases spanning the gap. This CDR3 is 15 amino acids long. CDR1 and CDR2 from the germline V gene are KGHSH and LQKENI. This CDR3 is CASSPPGQHNQPQHF. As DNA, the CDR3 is TGTGCCAGCTCACCACCGGGGCAGCATAATCAGCCCCAGCATTTT. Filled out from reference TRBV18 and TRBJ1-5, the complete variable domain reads NAGVMQNPRHLVRRRGQEARLRCSPMKGHSHVYWYRQLPEEGLKFMVYLQKENIIDESGMPKERFSAEFPKEGPSILRIQQVVRGDSAAYFCASSPPGQHNQPQHFGDGTRLSIL.

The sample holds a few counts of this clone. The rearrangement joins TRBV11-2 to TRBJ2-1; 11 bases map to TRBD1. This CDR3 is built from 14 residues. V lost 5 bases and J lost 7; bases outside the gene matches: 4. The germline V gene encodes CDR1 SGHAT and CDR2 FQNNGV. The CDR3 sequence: CASSRTGGRNEQFF. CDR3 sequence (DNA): TGTGCCAGCAGCCGGACAGGGGGCCGGAATGAGCAGTTCTTC.

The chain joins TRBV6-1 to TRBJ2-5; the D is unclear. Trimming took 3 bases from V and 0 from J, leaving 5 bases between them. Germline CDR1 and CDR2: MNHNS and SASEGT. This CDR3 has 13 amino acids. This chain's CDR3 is CASSEGYQETQYF. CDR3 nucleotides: TGTGCCAGCAGTGAGGGGTACCAAGAGACCCAGTACTTC.

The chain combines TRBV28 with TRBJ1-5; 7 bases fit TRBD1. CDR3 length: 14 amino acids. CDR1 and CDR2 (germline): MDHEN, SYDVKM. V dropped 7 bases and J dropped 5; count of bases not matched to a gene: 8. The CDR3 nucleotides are TGTGCCAGCAACGAACAGGGGCCCTATCAGCCCCAGCATTTT. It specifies CASNEQGPYQPQHF.

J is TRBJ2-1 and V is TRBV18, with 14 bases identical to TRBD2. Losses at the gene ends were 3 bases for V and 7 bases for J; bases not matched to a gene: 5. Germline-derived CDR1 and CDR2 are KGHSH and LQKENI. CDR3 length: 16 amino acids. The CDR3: CASSPGLAGDLNEQFF. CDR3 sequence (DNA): TGTGCCAGCTCACCGGGACTAGCGGGAGACTTAAATGAGCAGTTCTTC.

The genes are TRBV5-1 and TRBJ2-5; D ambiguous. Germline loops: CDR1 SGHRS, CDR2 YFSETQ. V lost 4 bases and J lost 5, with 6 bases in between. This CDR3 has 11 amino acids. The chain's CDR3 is CASSPEETQYF. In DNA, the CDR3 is TGCGCCAGCAGCCCTGAGGAGACCCAGTACTTC.

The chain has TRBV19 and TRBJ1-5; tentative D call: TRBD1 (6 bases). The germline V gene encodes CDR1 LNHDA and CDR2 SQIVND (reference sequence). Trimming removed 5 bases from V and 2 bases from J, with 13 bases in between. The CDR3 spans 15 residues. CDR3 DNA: TGTGCCAGTAGTCGGCAGGGGATAGGCAATCAGCCCCAGCATTTT. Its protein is CASSRQGIGNQPQHF.

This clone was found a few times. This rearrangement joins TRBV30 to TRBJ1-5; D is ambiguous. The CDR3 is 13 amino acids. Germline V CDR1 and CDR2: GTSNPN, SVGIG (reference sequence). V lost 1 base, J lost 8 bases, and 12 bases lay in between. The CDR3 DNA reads TGTGCCTGGAGTGAGGAAGGTACGAAGCCCCAGCATTTT. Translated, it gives CAWSEEGTKPQHF.

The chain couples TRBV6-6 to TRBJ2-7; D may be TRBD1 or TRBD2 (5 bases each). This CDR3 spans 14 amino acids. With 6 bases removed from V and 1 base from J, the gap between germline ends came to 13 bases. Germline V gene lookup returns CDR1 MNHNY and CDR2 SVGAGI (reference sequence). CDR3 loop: CASRLRDVSYEQYF. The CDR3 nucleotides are TGTGCCAGCAGACTCCGGGACGTTTCCTACGAGCAGTACTTC.

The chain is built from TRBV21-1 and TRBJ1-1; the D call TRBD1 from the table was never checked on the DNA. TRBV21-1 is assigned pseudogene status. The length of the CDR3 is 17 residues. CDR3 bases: TGTGCCAGCAGCAACGGAAGGGGGAGCTTGGGGGACACTGAAGCTTTCTTT. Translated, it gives CASSNGRGSLGDTEAFF.

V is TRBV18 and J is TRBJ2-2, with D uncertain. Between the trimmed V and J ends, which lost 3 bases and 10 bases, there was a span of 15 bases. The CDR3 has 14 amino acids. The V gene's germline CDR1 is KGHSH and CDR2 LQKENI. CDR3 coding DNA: TGTGCCAGCTCACCCGCACTGGGCATGGCGGAGCTGTTTTTT. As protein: CASSPALGMAELFF.

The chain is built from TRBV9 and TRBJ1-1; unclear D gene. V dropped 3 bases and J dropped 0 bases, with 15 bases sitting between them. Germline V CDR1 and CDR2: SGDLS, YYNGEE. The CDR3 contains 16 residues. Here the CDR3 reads CASSGGRGSMNTEAFF. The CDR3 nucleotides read TGTGCCAGCAGCGGGGGAAGAGGATCCATGAACACTGAAGCTTTCTTT.

The CDR3 protein is CASSPRSEQYF. CDR3 sequence (DNA): TGTGCCAGCAGCCCCCGCAGCGAGCAGTACTTC. The genes are TRBV6-6 and TRBJ2-7; no firm D call. Germline V gene lookup returns CDR1 MNHNY and CDR2 SVGAGI (reference sequence). V gave up 6 bases and J gave up 6 bases, with 9 bases separating them. The length of the CDR3 is 11 residues.

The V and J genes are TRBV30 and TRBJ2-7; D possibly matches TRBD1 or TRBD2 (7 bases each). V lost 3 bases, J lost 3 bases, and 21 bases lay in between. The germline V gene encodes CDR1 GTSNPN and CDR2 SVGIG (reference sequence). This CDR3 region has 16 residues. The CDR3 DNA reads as TGTGCCTGGAGGCCCGACAGGGAGGGTCTAGGCTACGAGCAGTACTTC. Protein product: CAWRPDREGLGYEQYF.

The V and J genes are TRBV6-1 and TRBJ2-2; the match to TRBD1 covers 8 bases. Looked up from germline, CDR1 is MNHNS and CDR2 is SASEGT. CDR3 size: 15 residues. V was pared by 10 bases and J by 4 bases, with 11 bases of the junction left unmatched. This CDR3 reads CATPNGQGATGELFF. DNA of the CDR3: TGTGCCACCCCCAATGGACAGGGAGCCACCGGGGAGCTGTTTTTT.

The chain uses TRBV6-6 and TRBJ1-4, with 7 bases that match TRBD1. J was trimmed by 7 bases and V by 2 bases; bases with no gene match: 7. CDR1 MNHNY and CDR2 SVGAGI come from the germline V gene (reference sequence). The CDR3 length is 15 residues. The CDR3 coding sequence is TGTGCCAGCAGTTACAGCGACAGGGTTGTTGAAAAACTGTTTTTT. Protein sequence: CASSYSDRVVEKLFF.